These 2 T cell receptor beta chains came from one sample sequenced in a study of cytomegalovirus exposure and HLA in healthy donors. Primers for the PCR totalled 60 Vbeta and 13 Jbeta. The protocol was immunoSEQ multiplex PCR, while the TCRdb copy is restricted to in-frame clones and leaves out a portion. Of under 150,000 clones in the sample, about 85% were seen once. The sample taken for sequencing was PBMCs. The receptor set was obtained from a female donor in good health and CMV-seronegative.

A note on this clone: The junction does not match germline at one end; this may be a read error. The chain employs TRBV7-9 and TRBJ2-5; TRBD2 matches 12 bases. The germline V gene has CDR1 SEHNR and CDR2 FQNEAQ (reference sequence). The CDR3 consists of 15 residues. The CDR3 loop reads CASSLAGGVQETQYF. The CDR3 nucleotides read TGTGCCAGCAGCCTAGCGGGAGGGGTCCAAGAGACCCAGTACTTC.

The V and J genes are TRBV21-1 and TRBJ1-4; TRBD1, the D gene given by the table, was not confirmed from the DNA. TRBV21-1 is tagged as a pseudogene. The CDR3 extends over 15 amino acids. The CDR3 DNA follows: TGTGCCAGCAGCAAGGGGGCCGAGACTAATGAAAAACTGTTTTTT. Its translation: CASSKGAETNEKLFF.